The TCR beta chain described here comes from a study of T cell repertoires in cytomegalovirus infection. About the research overall: The public TCR beta signatures pointed to both CMV infection and matching HLA type.

A word on this clonotype: Its antigen is undetermined.

One entry per CDR3 protein results from TCRdb running MiXCR on the reads. The top ten hold around 15% of the sample, which has about 920,000 distinct CDR3 sequences, approximately 30% seen once. Germline V gene lookup returns CDR1 MNHEY and CDR2 SVGAGI. The CDR3 loop spans 15 amino acids. Trimming shortened V by 1 base and J by 3 bases, and 13 bases separated the two germline ends. The clonotype was recovered from a human donor in good health (CMV status not recorded). Some clones in this sample may be carry-over from other donors' samples. The sequencing used cultured CD8+ T cells from PBMCs, collected from culture after CMV antigen stimulation. This chain joins TRBV6-5 and TRBJ2-7; possibly TRBD1 or TRBD2 for D (6 bases each). CDR3 sequence: CASSYFGGEGYEQYF. CDR3 sequence (DNA): TGTGCCAGCAGTTACTTCGGGGGCGAAGGCTACGAGCAGTACTTC.